This is a list of T cell receptor beta chains from one sample in a study of T cell repertoires in cytomegalovirus infection. Their specific antigens are unknown. TCRdb fed the reads into MiXCR, producing one record per CDR3 protein. This sample has 100,000 to 150,000 distinct CDR3 sequences, with roughly a third found just once. This specimen consisted of CD8+ T cells from cultured PBMCs, obtained from culture after CMV antigen stimulation. The receptors shown here come from a human donor in good health (CMV status not recorded). Some clones in this sample may be carry-over from other donors' samples. The CDR3 runs from the conserved cysteine through the conserved F or W. The D gene is left open where the match is weak. Only some rows state a clone size, as once, few, many or a class for expanded clones.

J: TRBJ2-5
size: few
D: .
V: TRBV27
DNA: TGTGCCAGCAGCACCGACTACCCCCAAGAGACCCAGTACTTC
CDR3: CASSTDYPQETQYF

J: TRBJ2-3
size: .
D: .
V: TRBV7-8
DNA: TGTGCCAGCAGCTCCCTCTCCGCTGTCGGGGGAGCAGATACGCAGTATTTT
CDR3: CASSSLSAVGGADTQYF

J: TRBJ2-1
size: .
D: .
V: TRBV5-5
DNA: TGTGCCAGCAGCTTGATGGATGAGCAGTTCTTC
CDR3: CASSLMDEQFF

J: TRBJ1-5
size: .
D: .
V: TRBV12-5
DNA: TGTGCTAGTGCCCCCGGGAGCCAAAATCAGCCCCAGCATTTT
CDR3: CASAPGSQNQPQHF

J: TRBJ2-2
size: .
D: TRBD2
V: TRBV7-2
DNA: TGTGCCAGCAGCTTAGCAGCTAAGCCGGGACTAGGGAACACCGGGGAGCTGTTTTTT
CDR3: CASSLAAKPGLGNTGELFF

J: TRBJ2-7
size: .
D: .
V: TRBV29-1
DNA: TGCAGCGTTGCAGGGGCCTCCTACGAGCAGTACTTC
CDR3: CSVAGASYEQYF

J: TRBJ2-7
size: .
D: TRBD1
V: TRBV6-2/TRBV6-3
DNA: TGTGCCAGCAGCGCTAATACAGGGGATCAGTACTTC
CDR3: CASSANTGDQYF

J: TRBJ2-3
size: .
D: TRBD2
V: TRBV20-1
DNA: TGCAGTGCTTCCCTAGCGGGGGTATCGACAGACACAGATACGCAGTATTTT
CDR3: CSASLAGVSTDTDTQYF

J: TRBJ2-1
size: .
D: TRBD2
V: TRBV23-1
DNA: TGCGCCAGCAGTACTAGCGGGGGGTTTAGAGACCGGGAGCAGTTCTTC
CDR3: CASSTSGGFRDREQFF

J: TRBJ2-7
size: .
D: .
V: TRBV6-6
DNA: TGTGCCAGCAGTTACTCGAACAGGGTAGACGAGCAGTACTTC
CDR3: CASSYSNRVDEQYF

J: TRBJ2-5
size: .
D: .
V: TRBV12-3/TRBV12-4
DNA: TGTGCCAGCAGTTTGTCAGGGTTTGGAAGTACCCAGTACTTC
CDR3: CASSLSGFGSTQYF

J: TRBJ2-5
size: many
D: .
V: TRBV27
DNA: TGTGCCAGCAGTTTATTCAGCGCCAGCCAAGAGACCCAGTACTTC
CDR3: CASSLFSASQETQYF

J: TRBJ2-7
size: many
D: TRBD2
V: TRBV2
DNA: TGTGCCTCAAACGGGGGGGGAAACGAGCAGTACTTC
CDR3: CASNGGGNEQYF

J: TRBJ1-2
size: .
D: .
V: TRBV13
DNA: TGTGCCAGCAGCTTACGTGGGGGTAACTATGGCTACACCTTC
CDR3: CASSLRGGNYGYTF

J: TRBJ1-5
size: many
D: .
V: TRBV24-1
DNA: TGTGCCACCAGTGATGGGCGTTTTGGCAATCAGCCCCAGCATTTT
CDR3: CATSDGRFGNQPQHF

J: TRBJ1-3
size: few
D: .
V: TRBV7-9
DNA: TGTGCCAGCAGCCCCCGAGGGGCTGGCGCTGGAAACACCATATATTTT
CDR3: CASSPRGAGAGNTIYF

J: TRBJ1-6
size: many
D: TRBD1
V: TRBV27
DNA: TGTGCCAGCAGGCAGGAACAGGGGCTTTGGAATTCACCCCTCCACTTT
CDR3: CASRQEQGLWNSPLHF

J: TRBJ2-5
size: few
D: .
V: TRBV2
DNA: TGTGCCAGCAGTGACCCGGACTCCGCCCAAGAGACCCAGTACTTC
CDR3: CASSDPDSAQETQYF

J: TRBJ1-1
size: many
D: .
V: TRBV12-3/TRBV12-4
DNA: TGTGCCAGCAGCATCCCAGACCCGGCGGCCACTGAAGCTTTCTTT
CDR3: CASSIPDPAATEAFF

J: TRBJ2-5
size: .
D: .
V: TRBV12-3/TRBV12-4
DNA: TGTGCCAGCAGTTTTCGGCCTGCGGAGACCCAGTACTTC
CDR3: CASSFRPAETQYF

J: TRBJ1-2
size: few
D: .
V: TRBV4-1
DNA: TGCGCCAGCAGCCCACGACAGGTCAAGAACTATGGCTACACCTTC
CDR3: CASSPRQVKNYGYTF

J: TRBJ1-1
size: .
D: TRBD1
V: TRBV6-2/TRBV6-3
DNA: TGTGCCAGCTCCTATGGGACAGGGGATCGGAACACTGAAGCTTTCTTT
CDR3: CASSYGTGDRNTEAFF

J: TRBJ1-4
size: .
D: .
V: TRBV4-2
DNA: TGTGCCAGCAGCTCCCCAGGGGCGACTAATGAAAAACTGTTTTTT
CDR3: CASSSPGATNEKLFF

J: TRBJ1-2
size: once
D: .
V: TRBV7-9
DNA: TGTGCCAGCAGCTTAGATGACAGCAGGGATGTTAATGGCTACACCTTC
CDR3: CASSLDDSRDVNGYTF

J: TRBJ2-5
size: once
D: .
V: TRBV7-9
DNA: TGTGCCAGCAGCGACGAGCAAGAGACCCAGTACTTC
CDR3: CASSDEQETQYF

J: TRBJ2-1
size: .
D: .
V: TRBV7-2
DNA: TGTGCCAGCAGAGGCTCATGGGGGATCGCCTACAATGAGCAGTTCTTC
CDR3: CASRGSWGIAYNEQFF

J: TRBJ1-2
size: .
D: TRBD1
V: TRBV29-1
DNA: TGCAGCGTTGTTCCATCGACAGGGTGGTACTATGGCTACACCTTC
CDR3: CSVVPSTGWYYGYTF

J: TRBJ2-7
size: many
D: TRBD1
V: TRBV6-2/TRBV6-3
DNA: TGTGCCAGCAGTTACCTTTCCGGGACAGGGACCTTCTTCGGGCAGTACTTC
CDR3: CASSYLSGTGTFFGQYF

J: TRBJ2-3
size: .
D: TRBD1
V: TRBV10-3
DNA: TGTGCCATCAGTGAGGTACCGGGACAGGAGCCTAGCACAGATACGCAGTATTTT
CDR3: CAISEVPGQEPSTDTQYF

J: TRBJ1-6
size: few
D: .
V: TRBV15
DNA: TGTGCCACCGGGGGGGGCGAACGAAATTCACCCCTCCACTTT
CDR3: CATGGGERNSPLHF

J: TRBJ1-2
size: few
D: .
V: TRBV9
DNA: TGTGCCAGCAGCGGCGCTTCAGGCTTCTATGGCTACACCTTC
CDR3: CASSGASGFYGYTF

J: TRBJ2-2
size: .
D: .
V: TRBV12-3/TRBV12-4
DNA: TGTGCCAGCACCGGAAACTCGGGCACCGGGGAGCTGTTTTTT
CDR3: CASTGNSGTGELFF

J: TRBJ1-5
size: few
D: .
V: TRBV27
DNA: TGTGCCAGCAGTCCCCGACAGCGGTTGGTTCAGCCCCAGCATTTT
CDR3: CASSPRQRLVQPQHF

J: TRBJ1-3
size: .
D: .
V: TRBV7-6
DNA: TGTGCCAGCAGCGAAGAAGACAGACGAGGAAACACCATATATTTT
CDR3: CASSEEDRRGNTIYF

J: TRBJ1-5
size: .
D: .
V: TRBV27
DNA: TGTGCCAGCAGTTTTTCGGGGGGCAATCAGCCCCAGCATTTT
CDR3: CASSFSGGNQPQHF

J: TRBJ2-2
size: .
D: TRBD2
V: TRBV5-4
DNA: TGTGCCAGCAGCGCTACTAGCGGGGGACCCACCGGGGAGCTGTTTTTT
CDR3: CASSATSGGPTGELFF

J: TRBJ2-7
size: many
D: TRBD1
V: TRBV6-5
DNA: TGTGCCAGCAGTCTCCTGGGACAGGGTAAAGTTCAGTACTTC
CDR3: CASSLLGQGKVQYF

J: TRBJ1-6
size: .
D: .
V: TRBV11-2
DNA: TGTGCCAGCAGCTCCACTGGGGTGTCGGGGTCACCCCTCCACTTT
CDR3: CASSSTGVSGSPLHF

J: TRBJ1-1
size: few
D: .
V: TRBV6-2/TRBV6-3
DNA: TGTGCCAGCAGTTACTCAAGGATGAGAACTGAAGCTTTCTTT
CDR3: CASSYSRMRTEAFF

J: TRBJ1-1
size: many
D: .
V: TRBV27
DNA: TGTGCCAGCAGCTTGGGTGGGATGAACACTGAAGCTTTCTTT
CDR3: CASSLGGMNTEAFF

J: TRBJ2-2
size: .
D: .
V: TRBV4-2
DNA: TGTGCCAGCAGCCAACAAGTGAGAGGGAACACCGGGGAGCTGTTTTTT
CDR3: CASSQQVRGNTGELFF

J: TRBJ1-5
size: .
D: .
V: TRBV5-6
DNA: TGTGCCAGCAGCTTGGGAATTAGTAGCAATCAGCCCCAGCATTTT
CDR3: CASSLGISSNQPQHF

J: TRBJ2-5
size: many
D: .
V: TRBV7-8
DNA: TGTGCCAGCAGCTTAGTGGACAGTCCCGATCAAGAGACCCAGTACTTC
CDR3: CASSLVDSPDQETQYF

J: TRBJ2-1
size: few
D: .
V: TRBV7-9
DNA: TGTGCCAGCAGATTTGTCGGAAGCTCCTACAATGAGCAGTTCTTC
CDR3: CASRFVGSSYNEQFF

J: TRBJ2-3
size: .
D: .
V: TRBV14
DNA: TGTGCCAGCAGCCAAGGGCGTTTTCGGAGGGAAACAGATACGCAGTATTTT
CDR3: CASSQGRFRRETDTQYF

J: TRBJ2-1
size: few
D: TRBD2
V: TRBV5-4
DNA: TGTGCCAGCCGGGGCGGGGGGGGGAGTGAGCAGTTCTTC
CDR3: CASRGGGGSEQFF

J: TRBJ2-7
size: few
D: .
V: TRBV28
DNA: TGTGCCAGCAGGGGGGCTGGGAGCTCCTACGAGCAGTACTTC
CDR3: CASRGAGSSYEQYF

J: TRBJ2-7
size: .
D: TRBD1
V: TRBV4-1
DNA: TGCGCCAGCAGCCAAGATCGGGTGACAGGGTCGGGTCTTGACGAGCAGTACTTC
CDR3: CASSQDRVTGSGLDEQYF

J: TRBJ2-1
size: .
D: .
V: TRBV28
DNA: TGTGCCAGCAGTCCCTATTCAGGAGGCTACAATGAGCAGTTCTTC
CDR3: CASSPYSGGYNEQFF